This entry features one TCR beta chain sequence. Its cognate antigen has yet to be identified. Per-base quality was not reported, and no clone a single base away is much larger than it. The data were obtained in a study of blood T cells in healthy people across ages (dated by TCRdb to between 2015 and 2017). About the study as a whole: In model experiments, template switching captured roughly one uniquely barcoded TCR beta cDNA molecule for every two T cells. To track age-related changes in TCR beta repertoire diversity, the study relied on deep sequencing normalized with unique cDNA molecular identifiers. Four age groups were formed from the donors: young (average about 15 years), middle-aged (approximately 40), aged (approximately 60) and long-lived (82). Donors of different ages were randomly distributed across sequencing lanes to avoid experimental bias. Two additional independent replicas of 1 million unique cDNA reads from the same blood draw were analyzed for two donors (one aged 18 to 29 and one aged 80 or older).

The library was produced with 5' RACE. Instrument on record: Illumina HiSeq 2500. The second PCR ran for roughly 7 to 12 cycles and used a J-beta primer mix along with a sample-barcoded 5' primer. A unique molecular identifier was introduced onto each TCR beta cDNA molecule by a template-switch 5' adaptor carrying 12 random nucleotides. Each sample yielded at least 3 million CDR3-containing paired-end reads. All of the RNA was converted into first-strand cDNA using the Mint cDNA synthesis kit, with a TRBC-specific oligonucleotide serving as the primer. After uracil-DNA glycosylase treatment, a first 18-cycle PCR used universal primers M1SS and BC2_uni_R on all cDNA. Per the original workflow: For normalization, 1 million high-quality reads were randomly selected from each sample, with every read carrying a distinct molecular identifier. Reads with shared molecular identifiers were discarded instead of being binned into consensus sequences. MiTCR, run with a Q25 quality threshold and the strictest error-elimination algorithm, handled CDR3 identification, clonotype clustering and error correction. A nonparametric unseen species model with Euler transformation was used to estimate lower-bound total TCR beta diversity. The raw public data were reprocessed by TCRdb itself: fastp quality trimming at Q25, MiXCR clonotype calling, in-frame beta chains only. Rows with a matching CDR3 protein are joined into one entry that keeps the most common DNA and genes. TCRdb, rather than the study authors, made the V and J calls. The sample table lists over 1,500,000 distinct CDR3 sequences, 40% to 55% of them with a count of one. Around 2.1% of the sample is in the top ten clones.

The donors were under 40 Caucasian individuals from Russia, aged roughly 6 to 100 years, who were systemically healthy. Each donor gave roughly 11 milliliters of peripheral blood, drawn into EDTA-treated Vacutainer tubes. Ficoll-Paque density-gradient centrifugation was used to isolate PBMCs, with at least 6.5 million per sample. Trizol reagent was used to extract total RNA from the PBMCs, yielding at least 5 micrograms per sample. Naive CD45RAhigh/CD27high T cell percentages were measured by flow cytometry on a PBMC aliquot from every donor. Points the paper makes about the study in general: As age increased, observed TCR beta diversity per million T cells dropped in a roughly linear way, and a significant reduction was already evident by age 40. Because the CMV infection status of the donors was unknown, age-related changes in expanded clonotypes may potentially have been confounded. There was a strong correlation between observed TCR beta diversity and the percentage of naive T cells measured by flow cytometry. Bulk unsorted PBMC profiling prevented conclusive comparison of naive and antigen-experienced compartments. Total diversity estimates from one million sequenced T cells were considered lower bounds and underestimates. Compared with the aged group, the long-lived group had more naive CD4+ T cells, fewer expanded clones and increased TCR diversity, a pattern suggesting age selection.

CDR1 and CDR2 are read off the germline V gene as MNHEY and SVGEGT. V loses 4 bases, J loses 10 bases, and the germline ends lie 12 bases apart. The CDR3 measures 12 amino acids from cysteine to phenylalanine. Kept here is only the CDR3 DNA, which spans 36 bases and is read in frame from base 1. The TCR sequence derives from a woman aged 35 to 49 in good health. Input material: blood. In this chain, TRBV6-2 or TRBV6-3 is recombined with TRBJ2-3, with no D gene named confidently. The CDR3 is CASSSGIGAQYF. DNA sequence: TGTGCCAGCAGTTCTGGAATAGGTGCGCAGTATTTT.